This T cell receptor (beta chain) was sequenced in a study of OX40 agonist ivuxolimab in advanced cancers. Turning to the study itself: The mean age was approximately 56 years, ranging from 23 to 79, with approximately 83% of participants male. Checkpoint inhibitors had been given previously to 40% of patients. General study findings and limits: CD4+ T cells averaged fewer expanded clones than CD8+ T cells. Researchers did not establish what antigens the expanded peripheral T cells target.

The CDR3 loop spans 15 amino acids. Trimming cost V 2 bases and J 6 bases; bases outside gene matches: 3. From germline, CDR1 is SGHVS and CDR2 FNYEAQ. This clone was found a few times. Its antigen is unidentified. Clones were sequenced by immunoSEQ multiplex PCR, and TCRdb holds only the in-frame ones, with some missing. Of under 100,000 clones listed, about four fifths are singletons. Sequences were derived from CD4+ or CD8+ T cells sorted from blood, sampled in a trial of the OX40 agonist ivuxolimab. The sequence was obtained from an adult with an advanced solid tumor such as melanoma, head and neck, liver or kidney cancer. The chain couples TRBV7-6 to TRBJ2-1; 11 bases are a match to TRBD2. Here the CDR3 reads CASSLYGLAGNEQFF. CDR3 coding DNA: TGTGCCAGCAGCTTATACGGACTAGCGGGCAATGAGCAGTTCTTC. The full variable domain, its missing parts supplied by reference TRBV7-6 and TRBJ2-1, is GAGVSQSPRYKVTKRGQDVALRCDPISGHVSLYWYRQALGQGPEFLTYFNYEAQQDKSGLPNDRFSAERPEGSISTLTIQRTEQRDSAMYRCASSLYGLAGNEQFFGPGTRLTVL.